Described below is a single T cell receptor beta chain sequence and its context. Which antigen it targets is not known. The record has no base qualities; no much larger clone is one base away. This sample was taken from a study of shared clonotypes between healthy human individuals (dated by TCRdb to between 2020 and 2021). Study-wide context: Two women and a few men aged 18 to 49 years were included in the cohort. To estimate repertoire size and how much clonotype sharing occurs between individuals, the study deeply sequenced the blood TCR repertoires of about five healthy adults. To increase sequencing depth and limit assay-specific biases, different laboratories used diverse techniques to prepare libraries and sequence TCR repertoires. Between about 0.85 and 8.9 billion PBMCs per donor were obtained by leukapheresis. What the authors observed across the whole study: The genetic and exposure-history diversity represented was limited by the small number of donors. Based on pairwise subsampling, the degree of clonotype sharing among donors was expected to be affected by sequencing depth. Sampling was limited to blood, and TCR repertoires in tissue likely differ from TCR repertoires in blood.

The donors were healthy, HIV-negative adults with no recently reported acute infections or vaccinations. Every donor was a Caucasian adult living in Nashville, Tennessee, USA. For unsorted samples, some 90 million PBMCs were counted, and genomic DNA was extracted using the QIAamp DNA Blood Mini kit. Blood was obtained by leukapheresis, after which PBMCs were separated by Ficoll-Histopaque density gradient centrifugation and cryopreserved in liquid nitrogen vapor phase. Using the deep immunoSEQ assay, TCR CDR3 regions were amplified from genomic DNA by multiplex PCR. Genomic DNA extracted from each cell subset was distributed evenly over all wells of several immunoSEQ 96-well plates, and each plate served as one replicate. For unsorted PBMC, each replicate PCR was loaded with 300 to 350 ng genomic DNA, equivalent to about 30,000 T cell genomes. Ten immunoSEQ deep assay plates were used to sequence unsorted PBMC genomic DNA. Purified libraries were quantified with a Qubit 3.0 fluorometer, sized on a Bioanalyzer 2100, and re-quantified with the KAPA Library Quantification kit. Every immunoSEQ 96-well plate was sequenced on a dedicated single-read 150-cycle Illumina NextSeq 550 flow cell. For the original study's pipeline: Because only junctional sequences without quality scores were contained in the immunoSEQ output, filtering matching that applied to full-length reads could not be performed. To assign V/J genes and CDR3, sequences were annotated against IMGT germline references using PyIR, a Python wrapper for IgBLAST v1.9. Reads were filtered out if the reads had weak V/J assignments (E-value above 1e-6), no CDR3, stop codons, out-of-frame junctions, or ambiguous translated residues. V3J clonotypes were defined as sequences sharing an identical inferred V gene, J gene, and CDR3 amino acid sequence. To compute the percentage overlap between repertoires, the number of shared unique clonotypes was divided by the size of the smaller repertoire. Repertoire richness was assessed with RTK rarefaction, the Chao1 estimator, and Recon v2.1 estimates of unobserved clonotypes. The table was pulled from immuneACCESS by TCRdb, which kept in-frame rearrangements only. Such tables lose some clones; where checked, under half of the loss comes from unresolved V genes, and the rest has no known cause. That table is the source of V, J and clone size, and D and trimming were worked out from the DNA. This sample holds approximately 460,000 clones; roughly 80% were observed only once. The top ten constitute about 11% of the sample.

The CDR3 runs 14 residues from the cysteine to the phenylalanine. The sequence is cut down to CDR3 DNA, 42 bases in frame from base 1. The germline V gene specifies SGHTA as CDR1 and FQGTGA as CDR2. The germline V and J ends show losses of 4 bases and 3 bases respectively, and no gene match explains 4 bases of the junction. This receptor was taken from a woman aged 40 to 50 in good health. Some clones in this sample may be carry-over from other donors' samples. The chain is assembled from TRBV7-3 and TRBJ2-3, with 7 bases matching TRBD2. The sequenced sample consisted of PBMCs. The CDR3 protein is CASSSSGATDTQYF. Here is the DNA: TGTGCCAGCAGCTCGAGCGGGGCGACAGATACGCAGTATTTT.